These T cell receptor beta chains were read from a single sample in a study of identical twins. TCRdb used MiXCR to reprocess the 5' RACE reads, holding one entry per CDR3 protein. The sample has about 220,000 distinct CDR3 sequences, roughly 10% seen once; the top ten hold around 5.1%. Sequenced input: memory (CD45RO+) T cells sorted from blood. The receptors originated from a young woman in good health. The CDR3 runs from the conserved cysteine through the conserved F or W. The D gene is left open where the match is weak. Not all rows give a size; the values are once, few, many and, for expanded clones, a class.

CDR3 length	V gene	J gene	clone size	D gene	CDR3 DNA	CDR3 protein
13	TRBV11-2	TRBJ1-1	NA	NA	TGTGCCAGCAGCTTAGAGTTGAGGGGGAAAGCTTTCTTT	CASSLELRGKAFF
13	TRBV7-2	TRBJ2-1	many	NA	TGTGCCAGCAGCTTCTCCAGTTACAATGAGCAGTTCTTC	CASSFSSYNEQFF
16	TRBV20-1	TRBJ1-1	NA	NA	TGCAGTGCCACGCTACCGACAGGCCCGGGGAACACTGAAGCTTTCTTT	CSATLPTGPGNTEAFF
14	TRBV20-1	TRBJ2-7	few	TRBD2	TGCAGTGCGCTTGCGGGAGGGGGGCACTACGAGCAGTACTTC	CSALAGGGHYEQYF
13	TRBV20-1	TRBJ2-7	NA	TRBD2	TGCAGTGCTAGACTAGCGGGATACTACGAGCAGTACTTC	CSARLAGYYEQYF
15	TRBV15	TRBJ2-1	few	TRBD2	TGTGCCACCAGCGCACTAGCGGGCTCCTACAATGAGCAGTTCTTC	CATSALAGSYNEQFF
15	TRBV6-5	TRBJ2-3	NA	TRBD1	TGTGCCAGCAGTTTAACCGGGACAGGGGTAGATACGCAGTATTTT	CASSLTGTGVDTQYF
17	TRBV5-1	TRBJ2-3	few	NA	TGCGCCAGCAGCTTGGCATCCCGGGGGGCCCCCACAGATACGCAGTATTTT	CASSLASRGAPTDTQYF
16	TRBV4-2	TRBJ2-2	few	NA	TGTGCCAGCAGCCAAGATCTCCTAGCTGCTACCGGGGAGCTGTTTTTT	CASSQDLLAATGELFF
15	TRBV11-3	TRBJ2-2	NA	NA	TGTGCCAGCAGCTTAAGGTCTGTGGGCACCGGGGAGCTGTTTTTT	CASSLRSVGTGELFF
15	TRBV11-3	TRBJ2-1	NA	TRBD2	TGTGCCAGCAGCAGTCTAGCGGGGGGGTTTAATGAGCAGTTCTTC	CASSSLAGGFNEQFF
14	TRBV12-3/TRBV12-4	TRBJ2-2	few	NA	TGTGCCAGCAGAAGACAGAGTAACACCGGGGAGCTGTTTTTT	CASRRQSNTGELFF
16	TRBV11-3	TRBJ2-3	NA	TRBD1	TGTGCCAGCAGCTTGACCGGGACAGGGAGCACAGATACGCAGTATTTT	CASSLTGTGSTDTQYF
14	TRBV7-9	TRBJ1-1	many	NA	TGTGCCAGCAGCTTTGAAGGGCTGAACACTGAAGCTTTCTTT	CASSFEGLNTEAFF
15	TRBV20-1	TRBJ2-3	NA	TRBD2	TGCAGTGCCAACTCGGGACTAGCGGGGGGAAATACGCAGTATTTT	CSANSGLAGGNTQYF
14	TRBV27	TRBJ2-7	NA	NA	TGTGCCAGCAGTATACACGAAAGGGGGTACGAGCAGTACTTC	CASSIHERGYEQYF
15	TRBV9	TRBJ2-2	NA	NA	TGTGCCAGCAGCGTAGGGGGGCAGAACACCGGGGAGCTGTTTTTT	CASSVGGQNTGELFF
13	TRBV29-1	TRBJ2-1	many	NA	TGCAGCGTACTACCCGACAGTAACAATGAGCAGTTCTTC	CSVLPDSNNEQFF
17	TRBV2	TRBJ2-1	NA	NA	TGTGCCAGAGGGCGGGGAGGAGGGGGGTACTCCTACAATGAGCAGTTCTTC	CARGRGGGGYSYNEQFF
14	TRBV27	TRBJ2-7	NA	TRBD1	TGTGCCAGCAAGAGGACAGGTTCCACCCACGAGCAGTACTTC	CASKRTGSTHEQYF
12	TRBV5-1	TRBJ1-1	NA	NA	TGCGCCAGCAGCCCCTCAAGGACTGAAGCTTTCTTT	CASSPSRTEAFF
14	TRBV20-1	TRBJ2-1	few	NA	TGCAGTGCCCTGGATGAGCGCCCCCTTGATGAGCAGTTCTTC	CSALDERPLDEQFF
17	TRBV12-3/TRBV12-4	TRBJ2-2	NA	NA	TGTGCCAGCAGTCCGGCTCGGGGCAGTAAAAACACCGGGGAGCTGTTTTTT	CASSPARGSKNTGELFF
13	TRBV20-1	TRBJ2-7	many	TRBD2	TGCAGTGCCCTGAGCGGGAGACGTAACGAGCAGTACTTC	CSALSGRRNEQYF
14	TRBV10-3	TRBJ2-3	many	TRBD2	TGTGCCATAAAGACTAGCCTTTCGGGAGATACGCAGTATTTT	CAIKTSLSGDTQYF
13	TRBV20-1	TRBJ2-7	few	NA	TGCAGTGCTAGAGTGGGTTGGGGGCGCGAGCAGTACTTC	CSARVGWGREQYF
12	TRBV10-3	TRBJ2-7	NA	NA	TGTGCCATCAGTGAGGCACGGGGCGAGCAGTACTTC	CAISEARGEQYF
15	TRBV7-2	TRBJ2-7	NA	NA	TGTGCCAGCAGCCCGCGCCCCGGCGCTACCTACGAGCAGTACTTC	CASSPRPGATYEQYF
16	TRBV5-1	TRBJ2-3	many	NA	TGCGCCAGCAGCTTGCGGCCACCGTCCGGCACAGATACGCAGTATTTT	CASSLRPPSGTDTQYF
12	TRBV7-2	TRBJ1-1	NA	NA	TGTGCCAGCAGCTTAGACGTACCACGAGCTTTCTTT	CASSLDVPRAFF
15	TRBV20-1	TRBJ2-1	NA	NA	TGCAGTGCTAGGCCCCCGGGGGCGGGGTACAATGAGCAGTTCTTC	CSARPPGAGYNEQFF
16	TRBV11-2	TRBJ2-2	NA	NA	TGTGCCAGCAGCTTATTCAGGGAAATAAACACCGGGGAGCTGTTTTTT	CASSLFREINTGELFF
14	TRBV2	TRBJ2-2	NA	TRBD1	TGTGCCTGCAAAAGACAGGGGGTCGCCGGGGAGCTGTTTTTT	CACKRQGVAGELFF
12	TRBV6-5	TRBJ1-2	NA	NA	TGTGCCAGCAGCCTCTTCGGGGCTGGCTACACCTTC	CASSLFGAGYTF
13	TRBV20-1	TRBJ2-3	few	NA	TGCAGTGCTAGTGGGGACCGCCTAGATACGCAGTATTTT	CSASGDRLDTQYF
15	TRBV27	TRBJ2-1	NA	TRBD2	TGTGCCAGCAGTCCGTGGGGACTAGTCGTTCAGGAGCAGTTCTTC	CASSPWGLVVQEQFF
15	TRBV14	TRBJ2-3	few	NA	TGTGCCAGCAGCCAAGTGAGCGGAGTAGGAGATACGCAGTATTTT	CASSQVSGVGDTQYF
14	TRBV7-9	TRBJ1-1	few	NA	TGTGCCAGCAGCTCCGACACGGGGACGGGTGAAGCTTTCTTT	CASSSDTGTGEAFF
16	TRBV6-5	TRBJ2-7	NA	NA	TGTGCCAGCAGTTACTCGTTTGGCAGGGAGTACTACGAGCAGTACTTC	CASSYSFGREYYEQYF
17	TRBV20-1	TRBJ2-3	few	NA	TGCAGTGCTAGAACGGCAGGGCCTAGCCCAACCACAGATACGCAGTATTTT	CSARTAGPSPTTDTQYF
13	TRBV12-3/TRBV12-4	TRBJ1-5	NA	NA	TGTGCCAGCAGTTTAAACCACGGAGGGCCCCAGCATTTT	CASSLNHGGPQHF
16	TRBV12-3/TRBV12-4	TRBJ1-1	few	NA	TGTGCCAGCAGTCCCCTCGGCGGAGGGGGGGGCACTGAAGCTTTCTTT	CASSPLGGGGGTEAFF
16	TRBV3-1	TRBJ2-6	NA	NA	TGTGCCAGCAGCCAAGGGGTTTCGGCGGGGGCCAACGTCCTGACTTTC	CASSQGVSAGANVLTF
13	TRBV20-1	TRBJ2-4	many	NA	TGCAGTGCTAGAAAACCCGATCGGGGAGATCAGTACTTC	CSARKPDRGDQYF
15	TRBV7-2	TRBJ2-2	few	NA	TGTGCCAGCAGCCCCGGCGGACTGAACACCGGGGAGCTGTTTTTT	CASSPGGLNTGELFF
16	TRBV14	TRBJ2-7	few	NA	TGTGCCAGCAGCCAAGGACAGGCGAACGCCCTCTACGAGCAGTACTTC	CASSQGQANALYEQYF
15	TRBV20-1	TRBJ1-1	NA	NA	TGCAGTGCTAGGACCGGGGGGGCATGGAACACTGAAGCTTTCTTT	CSARTGGAWNTEAFF
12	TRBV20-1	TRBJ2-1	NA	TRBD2	TGCAGTGCTAGACTAGCGGGAAATGAGCAGTTCTTC	CSARLAGNEQFF
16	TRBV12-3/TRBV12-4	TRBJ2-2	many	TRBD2	TGTGCCAGCAGCACTAGCGGTTCCGGGAGGACCGGGGAGCTGTTTTTT	CASSTSGSGRTGELFF
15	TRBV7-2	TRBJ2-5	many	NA	TGTGCCAGCAGCTTAGTCGGGGATTACCAAGAGACCCAGTACTTC	CASSLVGDYQETQYF
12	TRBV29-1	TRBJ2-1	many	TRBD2	TGCAGCGTTGGGCGGGAGCAGAGTGAGCAGTTCTTC	CSVGREQSEQFF
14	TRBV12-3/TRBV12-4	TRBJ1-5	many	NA	TGTGCCAGCAGTTTGTCCCTCTTCAATCAGCCCCAGCATTTT	CASSLSLFNQPQHF
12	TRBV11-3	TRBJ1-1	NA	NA	TGTGCCAGCAGCTTAGAGAGGGGTGAAGCTTTCTTT	CASSLERGEAFF
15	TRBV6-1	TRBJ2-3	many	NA	TGTGCCAGCAGTGACTACGGACAGCCAACAGATACGCAGTATTTT	CASSDYGQPTDTQYF
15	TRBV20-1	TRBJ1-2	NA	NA	TGCAGTGCTAGACAACCTCCCCGTGCAGGGTATGGCTACACCTTC	CSARQPPRAGYGYTF
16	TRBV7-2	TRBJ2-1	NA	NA	TGTGCCAGCAGGCTTAGCGGAGGGGGGGGGTACAATGAGCAGTTCTTC	CASRLSGGGGYNEQFF
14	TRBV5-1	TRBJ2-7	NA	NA	TGCGCCAGCAGCTTGGGTGGGAGATACGACGAGCAGTACTTC	CASSLGGRYDEQYF
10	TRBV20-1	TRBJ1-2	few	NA	TGCAGTGCGGCAGGGGATGGCTACACCTTC	CSAAGDGYTF
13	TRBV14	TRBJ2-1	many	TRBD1	TGTGCCAGCAGCCAACCGATACAGGGGGAGCAGTTCTTC	CASSQPIQGEQFF
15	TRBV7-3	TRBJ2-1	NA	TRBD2	TGTGCCAGCAGCTTTTTAGCGGGGGGGTCGAATGAGCAGTTCTTC	CASSFLAGGSNEQFF